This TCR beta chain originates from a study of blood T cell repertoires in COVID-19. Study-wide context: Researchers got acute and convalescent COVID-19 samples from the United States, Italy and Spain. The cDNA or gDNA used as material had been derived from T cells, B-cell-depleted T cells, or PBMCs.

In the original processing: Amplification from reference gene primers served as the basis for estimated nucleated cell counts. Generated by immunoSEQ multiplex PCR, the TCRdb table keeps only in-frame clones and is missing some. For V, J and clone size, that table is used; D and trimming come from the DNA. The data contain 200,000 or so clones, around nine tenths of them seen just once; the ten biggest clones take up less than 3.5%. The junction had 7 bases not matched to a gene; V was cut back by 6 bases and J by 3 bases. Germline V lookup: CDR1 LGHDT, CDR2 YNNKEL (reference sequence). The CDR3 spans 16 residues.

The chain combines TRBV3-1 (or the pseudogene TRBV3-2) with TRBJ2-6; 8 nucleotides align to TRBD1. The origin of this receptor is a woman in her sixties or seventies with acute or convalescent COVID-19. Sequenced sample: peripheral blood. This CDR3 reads CASRGKGTGGANVLTF. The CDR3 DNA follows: TGTGCCAGCAGGGGGAAGGGGACAGGTGGGGCCAACGTCCTGACTTTC.